This T cell receptor (beta chain) stems from a study of blood T cell repertoires in COVID-19. About the study: Cohort 3 donors were reported recovered after two negative PCRs, clearance, or symptom resolution. Specimens from acute and convalescent COVID-19 originated in the United States, Italy and Spain.

Original analysis: Amplifying reference gene primers gave estimates of nucleated cell counts. The protocol was immunoSEQ multiplex PCR, while the TCRdb copy is restricted to in-frame clones and leaves out a portion. D and trimming were read from the DNA, whereas the V and J calls and clone size are those reported in that table. The table includes about 230,000 clones, roughly nine tenths detected once. CDR3 length equals 15 residues. The receptor was derived from a woman aged 50 to 60 in a cohort exposed to, infected with or recovered from COVID-19 (not recorded which). The sequencing sample was made of PBMCs or T cells enriched from blood (not recorded which). J is TRBJ2-5 and V is TRBV21-1; the table's D call TRBD2 went unverified against the DNA. TRBV21-1 is termed a pseudogene. The CDR3 sequence: CASSNLAGGRETQYF. CDR3 in DNA: TGTGCCAGCAGCAATCTTGCGGGGGGGCGTGAGACCCAGTACTTC.